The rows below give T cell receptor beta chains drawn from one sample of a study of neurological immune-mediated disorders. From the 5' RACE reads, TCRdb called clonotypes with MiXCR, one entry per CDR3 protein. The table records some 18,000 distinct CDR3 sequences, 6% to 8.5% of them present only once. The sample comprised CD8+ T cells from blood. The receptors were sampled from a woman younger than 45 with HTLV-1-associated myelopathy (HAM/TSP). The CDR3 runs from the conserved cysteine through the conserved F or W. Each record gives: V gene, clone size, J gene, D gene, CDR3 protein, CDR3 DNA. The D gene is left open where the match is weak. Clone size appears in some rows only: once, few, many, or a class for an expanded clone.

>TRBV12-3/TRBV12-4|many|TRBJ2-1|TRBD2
CASRPGGAGNEQFF
TGTGCCAGCAGACCCGGGGGGGCGGGCAATGAGCAGTTCTTC
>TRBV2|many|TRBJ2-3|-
CASRWSGGPSGTDTQYF
TGTGCCAGCAGGTGGTCCGGCGGCCCCAGTGGCACAGATACGCAGTATTTT
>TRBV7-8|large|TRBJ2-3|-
CASSLGVSTDTQYF
TGTGCCAGCAGCTTAGGGGTCAGCACAGATACGCAGTATTTT
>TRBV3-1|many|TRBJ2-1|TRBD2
CASSQVAGGNNEQFF
TGTGCCAGCAGCCAAGTAGCGGGGGGGAACAATGAGCAGTTCTTC
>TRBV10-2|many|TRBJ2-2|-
CASIENTGELFF
TGCGCCAGTATAGAGAACACCGGGGAGCTGTTTTTT
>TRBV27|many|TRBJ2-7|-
CASSLAPLNRQYF
TGTGCCAGCAGTCTGGCCCCACTTAACAGGCAGTACTTC
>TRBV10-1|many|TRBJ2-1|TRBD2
CASSDMTSGGAGEQFF
TGCGCCAGCAGTGACATGACTAGCGGGGGGGCCGGTGAGCAGTTCTTC
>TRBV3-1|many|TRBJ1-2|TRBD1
CASSLWTGGYGYTF
TGTGCCAGCAGCTTATGGACAGGGGGCTATGGCTACACCTTC
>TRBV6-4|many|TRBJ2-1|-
CASSDAVRGSYNEQFF
TGTGCCAGCAGTGACGCGGTCAGGGGCTCCTACAATGAGCAGTTCTTC
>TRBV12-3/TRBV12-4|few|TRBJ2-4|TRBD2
CASSLGGAKNIQYF
TGTGCCAGCAGTTTGGGGGGGGCCAAAAACATTCAGTACTTC
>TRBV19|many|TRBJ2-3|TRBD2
CASSITSGVTSTDTQYF
TGTGCCAGTAGTATAACTAGCGGGGTGACTAGCACAGATACGCAGTATTTT
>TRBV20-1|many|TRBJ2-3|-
CSAKGGGEWDTQYF
TGCAGTGCCAAGGGGGGGGGCGAGTGGGATACGCAGTATTTT
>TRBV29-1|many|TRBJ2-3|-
CSVLGVPGGTDTQYF
TGCAGCGTTCTGGGGGTGCCAGGGGGGACAGATACGCAGTATTTT
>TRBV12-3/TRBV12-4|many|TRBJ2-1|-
CASSLGVGEQFF
TGTGCCAGCAGTCTGGGGGTGGGTGAGCAGTTCTTC
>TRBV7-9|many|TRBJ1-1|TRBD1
CASSPTGGTTEAFF
TGTGCCAGCAGCCCGACAGGGGGCACCACTGAAGCTTTCTTT
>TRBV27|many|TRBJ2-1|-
CASSLGQGGDEQFF
TGTGCCAGCAGTTTAGGGCAGGGGGGGGATGAGCAGTTCTTC
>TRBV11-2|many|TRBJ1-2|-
CASSLSSGGYGYTF
TGTGCCAGCAGCTTATCTTCTGGAGGCTATGGCTACACCTTC
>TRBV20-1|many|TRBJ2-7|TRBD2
CSASGRETYEQYF
TGCAGTGCTTCTGGGAGGGAGACCTACGAGCAGTACTTC
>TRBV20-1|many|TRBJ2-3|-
CSADSPITDTQYF
TGCAGTGCTGACTCCCCGATAACAGATACGCAGTATTTT
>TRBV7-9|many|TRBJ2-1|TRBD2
CASSHGGDYNEQFF
TGTGCCAGCAGCCACGGGGGGGATTACAATGAGCAGTTCTTC
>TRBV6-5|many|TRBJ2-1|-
CASSYSGRDEQFF
TGTGCCAGCAGTTACTCGGGACGCGATGAGCAGTTCTTC
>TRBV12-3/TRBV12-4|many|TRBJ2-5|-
CASSLDGGLETQYF
TGTGCCAGCAGTTTAGATGGGGGACTAGAGACCCAGTACTTC
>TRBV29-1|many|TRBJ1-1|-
CSVGEGNTEAFF
TGCAGCGTTGGCGAGGGTAACACTGAAGCTTTCTTT
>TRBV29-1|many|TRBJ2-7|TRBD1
CSVEDRSSSYEQYF
TGCAGCGTTGAGGACAGGTCCAGCTCCTACGAGCAGTACTTC
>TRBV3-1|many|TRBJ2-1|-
CASSQAQASSYNEQFF
TGTGCCAGCAGCCAAGCACAGGCGAGCTCCTACAATGAGCAGTTCTTC
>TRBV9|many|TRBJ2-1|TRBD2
CASSVGLAGGPYNEQFF
TGTGCCAGCAGCGTAGGTCTAGCGGGGGGACCCTACAATGAGCAGTTCTTC
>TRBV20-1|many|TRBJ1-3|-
CSATGVDFENTIYF
TGCAGTGCTACAGGGGTGGATTTCGAAAACACCATATATTTT
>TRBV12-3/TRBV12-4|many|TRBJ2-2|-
CASSLSSGQTNTGELFF
TGTGCCAGCAGTTTAAGTTCCGGACAGACGAACACCGGGGAGCTGTTTTTT
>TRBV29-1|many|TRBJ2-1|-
CSVERGYNEQFF
TGCAGCGTTGAAAGGGGGTACAATGAGCAGTTCTTC
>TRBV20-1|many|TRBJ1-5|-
CSARDHSNQPQHF
TGCAGTGCTAGAGATCATAGCAATCAGCCCCAGCATTTT
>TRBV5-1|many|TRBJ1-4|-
CASSLIPDSNEKLFF
TGCGCCAGCAGCTTGATCCCGGATTCAAATGAAAAACTGTTTTTT
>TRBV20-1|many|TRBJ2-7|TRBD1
CSATQGDYEQYF
TGCAGTGCTACTCAGGGGGACTACGAGCAGTACTTC
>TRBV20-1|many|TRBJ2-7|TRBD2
CSGLAGATYEQYF
TGCAGTGGGCTAGCGGGGGCCACCTACGAGCAGTACTTC
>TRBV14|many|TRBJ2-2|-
CASSPPRGEKNTGELFF
TGTGCCAGCAGCCCCCCTCGCGGAGAAAAGAACACCGGGGAGCTGTTTTTT
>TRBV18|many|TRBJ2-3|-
CASSSPETLDTQYF
TGTGCCAGCTCATCACCAGAGACTTTGGATACGCAGTATTTT
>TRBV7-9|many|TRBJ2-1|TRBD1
CASSFEFYRGTGNEQFF
TGTGCCAGCAGCTTTGAATTTTACAGGGGTACGGGGAATGAGCAGTTCTTC
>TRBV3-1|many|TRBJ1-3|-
CASSQDRNSGNTIYF
TGTGCCAGCAGCCAAGACAGGAACTCTGGAAACACCATATATTTT
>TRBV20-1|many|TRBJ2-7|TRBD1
CSARDRIKSPGTGAYEQYF
TGCAGTGCTAGAGATCGTATTAAGAGTCCCGGGACAGGGGCCTACGAGCAGTACTTC
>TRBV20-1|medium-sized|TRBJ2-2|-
CSASVREAGELFF
TGCAGTGCTAGTGTCAGGGAGGCCGGGGAGCTGTTTTTT
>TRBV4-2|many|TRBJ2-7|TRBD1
CASSQGQGDSYEQYF
TGTGCCAGCAGCCAAGGACAGGGGGATTCCTACGAGCAGTACTTC
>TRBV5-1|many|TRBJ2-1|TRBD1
CASSETGGAVYNEQFF
TGCGCCAGCAGCGAAACAGGGGGCGCGGTATACAATGAGCAGTTCTTC
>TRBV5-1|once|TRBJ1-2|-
CASRMGGLANYGYTF
TGCGCCAGCAGAATGGGGGGCTTGGCTAACTATGGCTACACCTTC
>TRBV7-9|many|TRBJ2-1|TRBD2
CASSLEGLAGTLYNEQFF
TGTGCCAGCAGCCTGGAAGGACTAGCGGGGACCCTATACAATGAGCAGTTCTTC
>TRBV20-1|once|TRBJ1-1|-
CSAAAGVPAFF
TGCAGTGCAGCCGCGGGAGTGCCAGCTTTCTTT
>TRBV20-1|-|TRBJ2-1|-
CSARAIYNEQFF
TGCAGTGCCCGGGCCATCTACAATGAGCAGTTCTTC
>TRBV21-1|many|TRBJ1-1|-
CASTGMNTEAFF
TGTGCCAGCACGGGGATGAACACTGAAGCTTTCTTT
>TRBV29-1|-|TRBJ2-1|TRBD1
CSGRKGQGAYNEQFF
TGCAGCGGCCGTAAGGGACAGGGAGCCTACAATGAGCAGTTCTTC
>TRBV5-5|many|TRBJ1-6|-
CASSLADRSPLHF
TGTGCCAGCAGCTTGGCAGACCGTTCACCCCTCCACTTT